Presented here are 15 T cell receptor beta chains from one specimen sequenced in a study of cytomegalovirus exposure and HLA in healthy donors. Here immunoSEQ multiplex PCR was the method, and the copy in TCRdb shows in-frame clones only, minus some. The table has over 150,000 clones, 85% to 90% seen once. The sequencing input was PBMCs. These TCRs come from a human donor in good health.

The chain couples TRBV27 to TRBJ2-3, with D possibly matching TRBD2 (5 bases). This CDR3 spans 16 amino acids. Trimming took off 0 bases at V and 2 bases at J, with 12 bases between the two ends. In germline, CDR1 is MNHEY, CDR2 SMNVEV (reference sequence). The CDR3, as DNA: TGTGCCAGCAGTTTATCTCCAGCGGAGTTCACAGATACGCAGTATTTT. Translating gives CASSLSPAEFTDTQYF.

The CDR3 loop is CASRRNRGTNTEAFF. The CDR3 nucleotides are TGTGCCAGCAGAAGAAACAGGGGGACGAACACTGAAGCTTTCTTT. This sequence joins TRBV2 and TRBJ1-1, with 8 bases matching TRBD1. The CDR3 has 15 amino acids. In germline, CDR1 is SNHLY, CDR2 FYNNEI. The ends lost 6 bases at V and 1 base at J; junction bases unmatched: 7.

The chain recombines TRBV11-1 with TRBJ2-7, with TRBD1 identical over 7 bases. V lost 5 bases, J lost 2 bases, and 6 bases stayed unmatched. This CDR3 has 14 amino acids. The germline V gene encodes CDR1 SGHAT and CDR2 FQDESV (reference sequence). The CDR3 spells CASSLRGPPYEQYF. For the CDR3, the DNA is TGTGCCAGCAGCCTTAGGGGGCCCCCCTACGAGCAGTACTTC.

This clone was picked up one time. The rearrangement links TRBV9 to TRBJ2-1, with D possibly TRBD2 on 6 matching bases. The V and J ends lost 3 bases and 2 bases respectively, with 18 bases between them. Germline V CDR1 and CDR2: SGDLS, YYNGEE. The CDR3 totals 17 residues. CDR3 amino acids: CASSDPRGGPTYNEQFF. The CDR3 coding sequence is TGTGCCAGCAGCGACCCGCGGGGCGGGCCGACCTACAATGAGCAGTTCTTC.

The chain employs TRBV5-6 and TRBJ1-2; 7 nucleotides line up with TRBD1. V lost 2 bases, J lost 6 bases, and 10 bases stayed unmatched. Germline CDR1 SGHDT, CDR2 YYEEEE. CDR3 size: 15 residues. The CDR3 DNA follows: TGTGCCAGCAGCTTACCAGGGGGGCTGGAAGATGGCTACACCTTC. Translating gives CASSLPGGLEDGYTF.

The rearrangement uses TRBV6-5 and TRBJ1-5; D is unclear. The CDR3 sequence is 12 residues long. Germline V lookup: CDR1 MNHEY, CDR2 SVGAGI. Trimming removed 9 bases from V and 4 bases from J, with 10 bases in between. The CDR3 spells CASRRGNQPQHF. In DNA, the CDR3 is TGTGCCAGTCGTCGAGGAAATCAGCCCCAGCATTTT.

The table lists this clone with a few counts. V is TRBV4-1 and J is TRBJ1-4; the D is unclear. The CDR3 sequence is 16 residues long. Germline CDR1 and CDR2: MGHRA and YSYEKL. Trimming removed 6 bases from V and 5 bases from J, with 19 bases in between. CDR3 loop: CASSGGLLQLNEKLFF. CDR3 in DNA: TGCGCCAGCAGTGGCGGATTACTGCAGCTGAATGAAAAACTGTTTTTT.

V is TRBV13 and J is TRBJ1-2, with a weak D call TRBD1 (6 bases). The ends were cut back, 5 bases at V and 1 base at J, with 26 bases in the middle. Germline CDR1 PRHDT, CDR2 FYEKMQ (reference sequence). CDR3 size: 19 residues. The CDR3, as DNA: TGTGCCAGCAGCGAAACGACCACAGGGCTAGATACGGATAACTATGGCTACACCTTC. Amino acids: CASSETTTGLDTDNYGYTF.

The rearrangement links TRBV7-9 to TRBJ2-7, with 7 bases matching TRBD2. V trimming: 2 bases; J trimming: 4 bases; junction bases outside the gene matches: 8. This CDR3 comprises 15 residues. Germline CDR1 and CDR2: SEHNR and FQNEAQ (reference sequence). CDR3 nucleotides: TGTGCCAGCAGCTTAAGGGGCAGGGAGGGATACGAGCAGTACTTC. Residues: CASSLRGREGYEQYF.

The chain links TRBV7-9 to TRBJ2-7; no clear D gene. In germline, CDR1 is SEHNR, CDR2 FQNEAQ (reference sequence). This CDR3 is built from 14 residues. Trimming stripped 5 bases from V and 3 bases from J, with 14 bases between. CDR3 DNA sequence: TGTGCCAGCAGCCCACCGGCGGCAAGCTACGAGCAGTACTTC. This translates into CASSPPAASYEQYF.

The chain recombines TRBV19 with TRBJ1-1; tentative D call: TRBD1 (6 bases). This CDR3 comprises 16 residues. The V end lost 8 bases, the J end lost 0 bases, and 19 bases lay between the germline ends. CDR1 and CDR2 (germline): LNHDA, SQIVND (reference sequence). CDR3 DNA: TGTGCCAGTGGTCATGGGACACAAATTATGAACACTGAAGCTTTCTTT. This gives the protein CASGHGTQIMNTEAFF.

V gene TRBV18 combines with J gene TRBJ2-7; the D gene is possibly TRBD1 (5 bases). Germline CDR1 KGHSH, CDR2 LQKENI. The CDR3 covers 15 residues. The ends were cut back, 4 bases at V and 4 bases at J, with 17 bases in the middle. CDR3 bases: TGTGCCAGCTCACGTTGGATGGAAGGGGTATACGAGCAGTACTTC. Translating it yields CASSRWMEGVYEQYF.

This clone was seen a few times. The chain combines TRBV7-2 with TRBJ1-5, with D unclear. In germline, CDR1 is SGHTA, CDR2 FQGNSA. V was cut by 5 bases and J by 4 bases, with 9 bases left in between. The CDR3 spans 13 residues. CDR3 bases: TGTGCCAGCAGCCCGACACTGAATCAGCCCCAGCATTTT. Translated, it gives CASSPTLNQPQHF.

This clone was seen once. This chain joins TRBV9 and TRBJ1-1, with D perhaps matching TRBD1 (5 bases). The CDR3 consists of 13 residues. V gave up 6 bases and J gave up 1 base, with 10 bases separating them. Germline V gene lookup returns CDR1 SGDLS and CDR2 YYNGEE. The CDR3 DNA sequence: TGTGCCAGCAATCTCGGGGGGAACACTGAAGCTTTCTTT. This codes for CASNLGGNTEAFF.

This clone turned up a few times. V usage is TRBV9 and J usage is TRBJ1-4; no firm D call. The V end lost 4 bases, the J end lost 3 bases, and 10 bases lay between the germline ends. The CDR3 covers 14 residues. The V gene's germline CDR1 is SGDLS and CDR2 YYNGEE. The CDR3 here is CASSFDEANEKLFF. As DNA, the CDR3 is TGTGCCAGCAGCTTCGACGAGGCTAATGAAAAACTGTTTTTT.